This is a list of T cell receptor beta chains from one sample in a study of OX40 agonist ivuxolimab in advanced cancers. The data were produced by immunoSEQ multiplex PCR, yet TCRdb's version contains in-frame clones alone and is incomplete. The sample lists about 66,000 clones, over 80% occurring once. The source material was CD4+ or CD8+ T cells sorted from blood, sampled in a trial of the OX40 agonist ivuxolimab. The source of these receptors is an adult with an advanced solid tumor such as melanoma, head and neck, liver or kidney cancer. Each CDR3 is given with its conserved first and last residue. D genes are given only for firm matches. Not all rows give a size; the values are once, few, many and, for expanded clones, a class.

v_call,clone_size,j_call,d_call,cdr3_nt,cdr3_aa
TRBV5-4,-,TRBJ2-5,TRBD2,TGTGCCAGCAGCTCGGGACTAGCGGGAGATCTCCAAGAGACCCAGTACTTC,CASSSGLAGDLQETQYF
TRBV7-2,-,TRBJ2-3,TRBD2,TGTGCCAGCACCTTCGCGGCGGGAGCTACAGATACGCAGTATTTT,CASTFAAGATDTQYF
TRBV29-1,-,TRBJ1-4,TRBD1,TGCAGCGCCTTTGGGAACAGGGGTGAAAAACTGTTTTTT,CSAFGNRGEKLFF
TRBV9,few,TRBJ1-3,-,TGTGCCAGCAGCGTAGTCGCGACGGTCAGCTCTGGAAACACCATATATTTT,CASSVVATVSSGNTIYF
TRBV5-1,-,TRBJ2-7,TRBD1,TGCGCCAGCAGCTGGAGGACAGGGAGGAACGAGCAGTACTTC,CASSWRTGRNEQYF
TRBV4-3,-,TRBJ2-1,TRBD2,TGCGCCAGCAGCCAGTTCACTAGCGCACCCTACAATGAGCAGTTCTTC,CASSQFTSAPYNEQFF
TRBV7-9,once,TRBJ1-3,-,TGTGCCAGCAGCTTAGGTACAGGCGGAAACACCATATATTTT,CASSLGTGGNTIYF
TRBV28,-,TRBJ2-1,-,TGTGCCAGCAAGGACCGGAACAATGAGCAGTTCTTC,CASKDRNNEQFF
TRBV11-3,once,TRBJ2-7,TRBD1,TGTGCCAGCAGCTTAGATTTGGGACAGGGTTACGAGCAGTACTTC,CASSLDLGQGYEQYF
TRBV18,few,TRBJ2-7,-,TGTGCCAGCTCACCAGCGGGGACGTCCTACGAGCAGTACTTC,CASSPAGTSYEQYF
TRBV5-1,-,TRBJ2-3,-,TGCGCCAGCAGCTTGGGACTGTTTACAGATACGCAGTATTTT,CASSLGLFTDTQYF
TRBV7-3,-,TRBJ2-5,-,TGTGCCAGCAGCCGCTCGGTACAAGAGACCCAGTACTTC,CASSRSVQETQYF
TRBV2,once,TRBJ1-5,-,TGTGCCAGCAGTGACCAGCGAAGCAATCAGCCCCAGCATTTT,CASSDQRSNQPQHF
TRBV19,-,TRBJ1-1,-,TGTGCCAGTAGTCCCGCCTCCGAATACGCCTACACTGAAGCTTTCTTT,CASSPASEYAYTEAFF
TRBV28,-,TRBJ2-1,TRBD2,TGTGCCAGCAGTTTAGGCGGGAGGGCCATAGGTAATGAGCAGTTCTTC,CASSLGGRAIGNEQFF
TRBV19,-,TRBJ1-3,-,TGTGCCAGTAGTATTAGCGGGCTGAAGAACACCATATATTTT,CASSISGLKNTIYF
TRBV7-8,-,TRBJ1-4,TRBD1,TGTGCCAGCAGCTCCCGGACAGGGCAATATGAAAAACTGTTTTTT,CASSSRTGQYEKLFF
TRBV7-7,-,TRBJ2-1,TRBD2,TGTGCCAGCAGCTTGGATAGCGGGAGCTACAATGAGCAGTTCTTC,CASSLDSGSYNEQFF
TRBV2,medium-sized,TRBJ2-3,TRBD2,TGTGCCAGCAAGGCGGGAGGGGGAACAGATACGCAGTATTTT,CASKAGGGTDTQYF
TRBV5-4,-,TRBJ2-1,-,TGTGCCAGCAGCCGGGGGTCTACGGCGAAATTGAATGAGCAGTTCTTC,CASSRGSTAKLNEQFF
TRBV7-2,once,TRBJ2-6,-,TGTGCCAGCAGCTTAGCATCCACAGGGCATGGGGCCAACGTCCTGACTTTC,CASSLASTGHGANVLTF
TRBV6-1,-,TRBJ1-1,-,TGTGCCAGCGGGAAGACATTTGACACTGAAGCTTTCTTT,CASGKTFDTEAFF